The TCR beta chain under discussion was sequenced for a study of Ad26.COV2.S vaccination and SARS-CoV-2 variants. Per germline, CDR1 SGHRS and CDR2 YFSETQ. This CDR3 has 15 residues. J lost 5 bases, V lost 4 bases, and 12 bases had no gene match. Clones were read by immunoSEQ multiplex PCR, and TCRdb kept only the in-frame ones, dropping some. This table has some 320,000 clones, around 85% appearing once. Treatment given: 19 received Ad26.COV2.S at low or high dose, single or two shots; 5 received placebo; per-sample allocation not given. On day 63 after the first injection, vaccine and placebo recipients gave samples. Study-wide findings and caveats: Researchers reported similar non-spike TCR breadth in vaccine and placebo recipients. Individuals receiving vaccine had higher spike-specific TCR breadth than placebo recipients did.

About this clone itself: No antigen is known for it.

The V call is TRBV5-1, the J call TRBJ2-7; 7 positions match TRBD1. This material consisted of peripheral blood, taken in a trial of Ad26.COV2.S vaccine versus placebo. The clonotype comes from a person aged 18-60 years who received the Ad26.COV2.S COVID-19 vaccine or a placebo. This CDR3 reads CASSPLVGQVNEQYF. In nucleotides, the CDR3 is TGCGCCAGCAGCCCACTGGTAGGACAGGTGAACGAGCAGTACTTC.